The 23 T cell receptor beta chains presented below share a single source sample, sequenced in a study of beta chain features in type 1 diabetes. Their target antigens are unknown. General observations from the study: TCRB CDR3 length was moderately but significantly reduced in all four CD4+ subsets of Type 1 diabetes patients.

The study reverse transcribed the entire isolated RNA, so it sequenced expressed TCRB transcripts. TCRdb keeps only in-frame clones here, not all; method: immunoSEQ multiplex PCR. The table includes more than 25,000 clones, roughly 56% detected once. The specimen sequenced was Tregs from blood. The receptors stem from a woman aged 18-29 years with type 1 diabetes.

The genes are TRBV7-2 and TRBJ2-3; 8 bases are shared with TRBD2. The germline gives CDR1 SGHTA, CDR2 FQGNSA. J gave up 7 bases and V 5 bases, and 11 bases lay outside the gene matches. The CDR3 is 15 amino acids. This CDR3 reads CASSTDLQREYTQYF. The DNA of the CDR3 is TGTGCCAGCAGCACGGACTTGCAGCGGGAGTATACGCAGTATTTT. The full variable domain, completed using reference TRBV7-2 and TRBJ2-3, is GAGVSQSPSNKVTEKGKDVELRCDPISGHTALYWYRQSLGQGLEFLIYFQGNSAPDKSGLPSDRFSAERTGGSVSTLTIQRTQQEDSAVYLCASSTDLQREYTQYFGPGTRLTVL.

The V call is TRBV6-1, the J call TRBJ2-5; D unclear. CDR3 length equals 13 residues. Deletions cut 6 bases from V and 5 bases from J, with 13 bases between. Germline V lookup: CDR1 MNHNS, CDR2 SASEGT. The CDR3 bases are TGTGCCAGCAGCTATCGTTCTAGGGAGACCCAGTACTTC. It encodes CASSYRSRETQYF.

The chain is built from TRBV21-1 and TRBJ2-3; the table's D gene call, TRBD1, was not cross checked with the DNA. TRBV21-1 has pseudogene status. CDR3 size: 15 residues. The CDR3 coding sequence is TGTGCCAGCAGCAAGCCCCAGGGGGAAACAGATACGCAGTATTTT. Protein sequence: CASSKPQGETDTQYF.

This chain uses TRBV5-4 with TRBJ2-3; TRBD2 matches at 11 bases. J lost 4 bases, V lost 4 bases, and 8 bases had no gene match. The CDR3 spans 16 residues. Germline-derived CDR1 and CDR2 are SGHNT and YYREEE (reference sequence). The CDR3 here is CASSTTSGRVADTQYF. Here the CDR3 DNA reads TGTGCCAGCAGCACTACTAGCGGGAGAGTTGCAGATACGCAGTATTTT.

This chain connects TRBV11-3 to TRBJ2-5, with a tentative D call TRBD2 (5 bases). Between the trimmed V and J ends, which lost 3 bases and 7 bases, there was a span of 12 bases. CDR1 and CDR2 from the germline V gene are SGHNT and YENEEA. The CDR3 runs to 13 residues. DNA of the CDR3: TGTGCCAGCAGCTTCCGGGGTCATGGGACCCAGTACTTC. Residues: CASSFRGHGTQYF.

This clone was counted only a few times. The rearrangement links TRBV7-2 to TRBJ2-1, with D perhaps TRBD2 (6 bases). CDR1 and CDR2 from the germline V gene are SGHTA and FQGNSA. The ends were cut back, 5 bases at V and 1 base at J, with 12 bases in the middle. This CDR3 contains 15 residues. CDR3 sequence (DNA): TGTGCCAGCAGCCGGGACTCCAAATCCTACAATGAGCAGTTCTTC. It codes for CASSRDSKSYNEQFF.

The V and J genes are TRBV11-3 and TRBJ2-3; 7 bases match TRBD1. The CDR3 spans 14 residues. Germline CDR1 reads SGHNT; CDR2 reads YENEEA. With V trimmed by 3 bases and J by 1 base, 1 base remained unmatched. The CDR3 is CASSFQGGTDTQYF. The CDR3 DNA follows: TGTGCCAGCAGCTTTCAGGGGGGCACAGATACGCAGTATTTT. Looking up the rest from reference TRBV11-3 and TRBJ2-3 gives the full variable domain: EAGVVQSPRYKIIEKKQPVAFWCNPISGHNTLYWYLQNLGQGPELLIRYENEEAVDDSQLPKDRFSAERLKGVDSTLKIQPAELGDSAVYLCASSFQGGTDTQYFGPGTRLTVL.

The V gene is TRBV5-1, the J gene TRBJ2-7, with D possibly matching TRBD1 (6 bases). CDR1 is SGHRS and CDR2 is YFSETQ in the germline V gene. This CDR3 spans 14 amino acids. Trimming cost V 4 bases and J 0 bases, with 11 bases left between them. The CDR3 region has the DNA TGCGCCAGCAGCCCTGGACAGCTCTCCTACGAGCAGTACTTC. It codes for CASSPGQLSYEQYF.

The CDR3 loop is CASSSTTSGTETQYF. CDR3 bases: TGTGCCAGCAGCTCAACGACTAGCGGGACAGAGACCCAGTACTTC. The V call is TRBV11-2, the J call TRBJ2-5; 11 bases line up with TRBD2. CDR1 is SGHAT and CDR2 is FQNNGV in the germline V gene. This CDR3 spans 15 amino acids. With V trimmed by 4 bases and J by 4 bases, 5 bases remained unmatched.

The rearrangement joins TRBV28 to TRBJ1-2, with TRBD1 matching over 10 bases. The junction had 3 bases not matched to a gene; V was cut back by 1 base and J by 7 bases. Germline V gene lookup returns CDR1 MDHEN and CDR2 SYDVKM. This CDR3 has 14 amino acids. The CDR3 DNA is TGTGCCAGCAGTTTATCGGACAGGGGGATTGGCTACACCTTC. It yields the protein CASSLSDRGIGYTF.

The chain is built from TRBV6-5 and TRBJ1-1; 7 nucleotides align to TRBD1. Per the germline V gene, CDR1 is MNHEY and CDR2 is SVGAGI. The CDR3 totals 14 residues. Losses at the gene ends were 2 bases for V and 1 base for J; bases not matched to a gene: 1. Here the CDR3 DNA reads TGTGCCAGCAGTTACGGGACAGCGAACACTGAAGCTTTCTTT. Protein: CASSYGTANTEAFF.

This clone has more than one count but fewer than ten. This chain connects TRBV19 to TRBJ1-5; 10 nucleotides match TRBD1. The CDR3 extends over 13 amino acids. V trimming: 11 bases; J trimming: 5 bases; junction bases outside the gene matches: 6. Germline CDR1 and CDR2: LNHDA and SQIVND (reference sequence). The CDR3 DNA is TGTGCCTCAAGGGACAGGGGATATCAGCCCCAGCATTTT. Its translation: CASRDRGYQPQHF.

The V call is TRBV10-1, the J call TRBJ2-4, with D perhaps TRBD1 (6 bases). Trimming left V 2 bases short and J 5 bases short, with 7 bases between. Germline assignment: CDR1 WNHNN and CDR2 SYGVQD (reference sequence). This CDR3 comprises 13 residues. This CDR3 is CASSEAGENIQYF. CDR3 DNA: TGCGCCAGCAGTGAGGCAGGGGAAAACATTCAGTACTTC.

The chain links TRBV10-2 to TRBJ2-3, with 14 bases identical to TRBD2. This CDR3 comprises 14 residues. Germline values: CDR1 WSHSY, CDR2 SAAADI. Unmatched junction bases numbered 2, after V lost 2 bases and J lost 10 bases. The CDR3 DNA follows: TGCGCCAGCAGTGAGGGGACTAGCGGGAGTGCGCAGTATTTT. Encoded protein: CASSEGTSGSAQYF.

CDR3 nucleotide sequence: TGTGCCAGCAGTTCGACGGGACAGTCGAACACCGGGGAGCTGTTTTTT. Its protein is CASSSTGQSNTGELFF. The rearrangement uses TRBV6-6 and TRBJ2-2; 7 nucleotides line up with TRBD1. V lost 4 bases to trimming and J lost 0 bases; unmatched junction nucleotides: 5. CDR3 length: 16 residues. Germline CDR1 and CDR2: MNHNY and SVGAGI (reference sequence).

The rearrangement links TRBV28 to TRBJ2-7, with 11 bases aligning to TRBD2. Germline V gives CDR1 MDHEN, CDR2 SYDVKM. J lost 4 bases, V lost 5 bases, and 10 bases had no gene match. The CDR3 runs 16 residues. The CDR3 here is CASSELGTSGVYEQYF. The CDR3 DNA sequence: TGTGCCAGCAGTGAACTCGGGACTAGCGGAGTGTACGAGCAGTACTTC.

DNA of the CDR3: TGTGCCAGCAGTCTACAGGGGGACTATGGCTACACCTTC. As protein: CASSLQGDYGYTF. This chain joins TRBV6-6 and TRBJ1-2, with TRBD1 matching over 8 bases. CDR1 is MNHNY, CDR2 SVGAGI, per germline (reference sequence). The CDR3 is 13 amino acids. V dropped 5 bases and J dropped 3; count of bases not matched to a gene: 2.

The V and J genes are TRBV29-1 and TRBJ2-7; the match to TRBD2 covers 8 bases. Losses at the gene ends were 4 bases for V and 1 base for J; bases not matched to a gene: 6. The CDR3 is 14 residues long. CDR1 and CDR2 from the germline V gene are SQVTM and ANQGSEA. CDR3 nucleotides: TGCAGCGTTGCTCGTGGGACTAGTTCCTACGAGCAGTACTTC. This codes for CSVARGTSSYEQYF.

This clone was observed once. V and J are TRBV30 and TRBJ1-5, with TRBD1 matching 8 bases. The CDR3 loop spans 13 amino acids. The V gene end was trimmed by 5 bases and the J gene end by 4 bases; junction bases not matched to a gene: 4. Per germline, CDR1 GTSNPN and CDR2 SVGIG (reference sequence). The CDR3 DNA reads as TGTGCCTGGCGTGGGACAGGAAATCAGCCCCAGCATTTT. As protein: CAWRGTGNQPQHF.

The V and J genes are TRBV27 and TRBJ2-5, with 11 bases fitting TRBD2. V lost 3 bases, J lost 2 bases, and 2 bases stayed unmatched. Germline V gene data show CDR1 as MNHEY and CDR2 as SMNVEV (reference sequence). This CDR3 is 15 amino acids long. CDR3 DNA: TGTGCCAGCAGTTTGACTAGCGGGGCTCAAGAGACCCAGTACTTC. It is translated as CASSLTSGAQETQYF.

This clone was observed a handful of times. V and J are TRBV5-4 and TRBJ2-1, with 14 bases lining up with TRBD2. This CDR3 has 18 amino acids. V lost 3 bases and J lost 1; bases outside the gene matches: 6. The germline CDR1 and CDR2 sequences are SGHNT and YYREEE (reference sequence). The CDR3 sequence: CASSSGTSGRGSYNEQFF. CDR3 sequence (DNA): TGTGCCAGCAGCTCCGGGACTAGCGGGAGAGGGTCCTACAATGAGCAGTTCTTC.

This clone was found a few times. V and J are TRBV5-1 and TRBJ2-1, with TRBD2 matching 12 bases. Per the germline V gene, CDR1 is SGHRS and CDR2 is YFSETQ. V lost 4 bases and J lost 7; bases outside the gene matches: 9. The CDR3 contains 16 residues. CDR3 in DNA: TGCGCCAGCAGCCCCCGGACTAGCGGGATGGGAAATGAGCAGTTCTTC. Residues: CASSPRTSGMGNEQFF.

This clone was recorded only once. The rearrangement links TRBV6-1 to TRBJ1-1; D perhaps matches TRBD1 (6 bases). CDR1 and CDR2 (germline): MNHNS, SASEGT. Trimming removed 6 bases from V and 7 bases from J, with 18 bases in between. The CDR3 contains 14 residues. The CDR3 coding sequence is TGTGCCAGCAGACCGAACCAGGGGTCAGGTGAAGCTTTCTTT. It encodes CASRPNQGSGEAFF.